These 28 T cell receptor beta chains share one sample of origin, sequenced in a study of CD4 T cells in relation to SARS-CoV-2 and coronaviruses. Sequenced by immunoSEQ multiplex PCR; TCRdb stores in-frame clones only, minus some. The sample has more than 55,000 clones, 86% seen once. Unexposed donor CD4+ T cells date from 2011-2018, before the COVID-19 pandemic. The specimen sequenced was memory CD4+ T cells from PBMCs. The receptors come from a human donor in good health.

This clone was counted only a few times. CDR3 in amino acids: CASSETTGTLNEQFF. In DNA, the CDR3 is TGTGCCAGCAGTGAAACGACTGGGACACTTAATGAGCAGTTCTTC. This chain connects TRBV6-4 to TRBJ2-1; TRBD1 might be the D (6 bases). Between the trimmed V and J ends, which lost 3 bases and 7 bases, there was a span of 16 bases. Per the germline V gene, CDR1 is MRHNA and CDR2 is SNTAGT. CDR3 length equals 15 residues.

The CDR3 DNA sequence: TGTGCCAGCAGCCCCGACGGGATGGGGAACTATGGCTACACCTTC. This codes for CASSPDGMGNYGYTF. The rearrangement uses TRBV7-3 and TRBJ1-2; D is undetermined. CDR1 SGHTA and CDR2 FQGTGA come from the germline V gene. The germline V and J ends were trimmed by 5 bases and 2 bases, with 15 bases remaining between them. The CDR3 has 15 amino acids.

This chain uses TRBV28 with TRBJ2-3; D perhaps matches TRBD1 (5 bases). The CDR3 is made up of 15 amino acids. V was cut by 5 bases and J by 6 bases, with 18 bases left in between. From germline, CDR1 is MDHEN and CDR2 SYDVKM. Here the CDR3 reads CASSGATGIWDTQYF. In DNA, the CDR3 is TGTGCCAGCAGTGGGGCGACTGGGATTTGGGATACGCAGTATTTT.

The table lists this clone with a count of one. This chain joins TRBV28 and TRBJ1-5, with TRBD1 matching over 9 bases. Germline V lookup: CDR1 MDHEN, CDR2 SYDVKM. The J segment lost 7 bases and the V segment lost 6 bases, leaving 10 bases of the junction unmatched. This CDR3 contains 15 residues. CDR3 nucleotide sequence: TGTGCCAGCAGGGGACAGGGTTTTTTCGGACAGCCCCAGCATTTT. Translating gives CASRGQGFFGQPQHF.

This chain connects TRBV7-9 to TRBJ2-3; D is perhaps TRBD2 (5 bases). Germline values: CDR1 SEHNR, CDR2 FQNEAQ (reference sequence). Trimming took 1 base from V and 3 from J, leaving 14 bases between them. The CDR3 sequence is 16 residues long. CDR3 region: CASSLERSLETDTQYF. The CDR3, as DNA: TGTGCCAGCAGCTTAGAGCGGAGCCTAGAGACAGATACGCAGTATTTT. The full variable domain, completed using reference TRBV7-9 and TRBJ2-3, is DTGVSQNPRHKITKRGQNVTFRCDPISEHNRLYWYRQTLGQGPEFLTYFQNEAQLEKSRLLSDRFSAERPKGSFSTLEIQRTEQGDSAMYLCASSLERSLETDTQYFGPGTRLTVL.

The gene calls are TRBV19 and TRBJ1-4, with 10 bases fitting TRBD1. Germline trimming cut 3 bases from V and 7 bases from J; bases unmatched to any gene: 5. This CDR3 is built from 15 residues. In germline, CDR1 is LNHDA, CDR2 SQIVND (reference sequence). CDR3 sequence (DNA): TGTGCCAGTAGTATGGGACAGGGGTGGAGTGAAAAACTGTTTTTT. Residues: CASSMGQGWSEKLFF.

The chain recombines TRBV10-3 with TRBJ2-3; 9 bases are a match to TRBD1. There are 15 residues in the CDR3. V lost 2 bases and J lost 4; bases outside the gene matches: 4. Looked up from germline, CDR1 is ENHRY and CDR2 is SYGVKD. CDR3 loop: CAISEGQGWADTQYF. In DNA form, the CDR3 reads TGTGCCATCAGTGAGGGACAGGGGTGGGCAGATACGCAGTATTTT.

This chain joins TRBV7-8 and TRBJ2-1, with 7 positions matching TRBD1. The V and J ends lost 6 bases and 10 bases, in that order; junction bases with no gene match: 15. Germline V lookup: CDR1 SGHVS, CDR2 FQNEAQ. The length of the CDR3 is 15 residues. CDR3 sequence (DNA): TGTGCCAGCAGGGGAGACAGGGCTCACCGAGGCGAGCAGTTCTTC. Encoded protein: CASRGDRAHRGEQFF.

The chain recombines TRBV6-5 with TRBJ1-1, with TRBD1 as a possible D gene (5 bases). The CDR3 sequence is 13 residues long. Trimming removed 5 bases from V and 0 bases from J, with 7 bases in between. Germline V lookup: CDR1 MNHEY, CDR2 SVGAGI. CDR3 sequence (DNA): TGTGCCAGCAGTCGACAGCTGAACACTGAAGCTTTCTTT. It specifies CASSRQLNTEAFF.

V usage is TRBV5-4 and J usage is TRBJ2-1; 7 nucleotides align to TRBD2. V was clipped by 2 bases and J by 0 bases; unmatched bases: 5. Germline V CDR1 and CDR2: SGHNT, YYREEE (reference sequence). This CDR3 is built from 16 residues. The CDR3 here is CASSFGGSSSYNEQFF. In DNA, the CDR3 is TGTGCCAGCAGCTTCGGGGGGTCGAGCTCCTACAATGAGCAGTTCTTC.

V is TRBV5-1 and J is TRBJ1-5; 8 bases fit TRBD1. Germline V gene lookup returns CDR1 SGHRS and CDR2 YFSETQ. The trim removed 0 bases at V and 6 bases at J, leaving 2 bases unmatched. The CDR3 length is 14 residues. DNA of the CDR3: TGCGCCAGCAGCTTGGGACAGGGGACTCAGCCCCAGCATTTT. Protein product: CASSLGQGTQPQHF.

CDR3 amino acids: CASSQSLAGGQDTQYF. DNA of the CDR3: TGTGCCAGCAGCCAATCCCTAGCGGGAGGGCAAGATACGCAGTATTTT. J is TRBJ2-3 and V is TRBV3-1 (or the pseudogene TRBV3-2); 12 bases fit TRBD2. This CDR3 contains 16 residues. Trimming took 2 bases from V and 5 from J; bases not matched to a gene: 5. In germline, CDR1 is LGHDT, CDR2 YNNKEL (reference sequence).

The J gene is TRBJ2-2, the V gene TRBV9; D is unclear. This CDR3 region has 15 residues. The germline V and J ends were trimmed by 0 bases and 8 bases, with 14 bases remaining between them. In germline, CDR1 is SGDLS, CDR2 YYNGEE. As DNA, the CDR3 is TGTGCCAGCAGCGTAGGTAACCTTTTCCGGGGGGAGCTGTTTTTT. It specifies CASSVGNLFRGELFF.

The chain carries TRBV2 and TRBJ1-1; D is possibly TRBD1 (5 bases). The CDR3 spans 12 residues. The germline V and J ends were trimmed by 8 bases and 9 bases, with 16 bases remaining between them. Germline V gene lookup returns CDR1 SNHLY and CDR2 FYNNEI. The CDR3: CASRGDRTKAFF. CDR3 sequence (DNA): TGTGCCAGCCGGGGGGACCGTACCAAAGCTTTCTTT.

The gene calls are TRBV27 and TRBJ2-7; D is perhaps TRBD1 or TRBD2 (5 bases each). This CDR3 is built from 18 residues. V shed 3 bases and J shed 5 bases, with 26 bases lying between them. Germline V lookup: CDR1 MNHEY, CDR2 SMNVEV (reference sequence). The CDR3 DNA reads TGTGCCAGCAGTTTCCGACACTACCCCGGGACCGAGGCCCACGAGCAGTACTTC. Protein: CASSFRHYPGTEAHEQYF.

The chain joins TRBV6-4 to TRBJ2-5, with D possibly being TRBD1 (5 bases). Germline loops: CDR1 MRHNA, CDR2 SNTAGT. With 2 bases removed from V and 5 bases from J, the gap between germline ends came to 12 bases. This CDR3 region has 14 residues. CDR3 bases: TGTGCCAGCAGTGACCCAGGGATCGATGAGACCCAGTACTTC. Translating gives CASSDPGIDETQYF.

The chain is built from TRBV3-1 (or the pseudogene TRBV3-2) and TRBJ2-7; 10 bases are a match to TRBD2. Trimming at V came to 0 bases and at J to 5 bases, leaving 4 bases not matched to a gene. The CDR3 contains 15 residues. The germline V gene has CDR1 LGHDT and CDR2 YNNKEL (reference sequence). The CDR3: CASSQELAGVDEQYF. The DNA for the CDR3 is TGTGCCAGCAGCCAAGAGCTAGCGGGAGTTGACGAGCAGTACTTC.

This clone has a handful of counts. The rearrangement uses TRBV5-6 and TRBJ2-1; 9 bases align to TRBD1. CDR1 is SGHDT, CDR2 YYEEEE, per germline. V lost 2 bases, J lost 16 bases, and 7 bases stayed unmatched. The CDR3 loop spans 12 amino acids. The CDR3 protein is CASSLGVGQGFF. DNA of the CDR3: TGTGCCAGCAGCTTAGGCGTGGGACAGGGTTTCTTC.

The genes are TRBV10-3 and TRBJ1-1; the D is unclear. Trimming cost V 9 bases and J 3 bases, with 14 bases left between them. The CDR3 has 13 residues. Germline lookup yields CDR1 ENHRY and CDR2 SYGVKD. The CDR3 loop reads CAIKRDGDTEAFF. CDR3 bases: TGTGCCATTAAGCGGGATGGGGACACTGAAGCTTTCTTT.

This clone was counted once. The V gene is TRBV28, the J gene TRBJ2-7; D call uncertain. Germline V gives CDR1 MDHEN, CDR2 SYDVKM. The ends were cut back, 3 bases at V and 0 bases at J, with 27 bases in the middle. This CDR3 is built from 20 residues. Here the CDR3 DNA reads TGTGCCAGCAGTTTTGGTTGGCGGTTCACAGTATTATCGTCCTCCTACGAGCAGTACTTC. Its translation: CASSFGWRFTVLSSSYEQYF.

J is TRBJ2-1 and V is TRBV30, with D hard to call. V was shortened by 4 bases and J by 7 bases, with 11 bases between the two germline ends. Germline V gene sequence: CDR1 GTSNPN, CDR2 SVGIG (reference sequence). The CDR3 is 12 amino acids. The DNA for the CDR3 is TGTGCCTGGACGGACGTTATGAATGAGCAGTTCTTC. It translates to CAWTDVMNEQFF.

The gene calls are TRBV3-1 (or the pseudogene TRBV3-2) and TRBJ2-7, with a possible D match to TRBD1 (6 bases). The CDR3 totals 14 residues. Deletions cut 4 bases from V and 0 bases from J, with 10 bases between. Germline lookup yields CDR1 LGHDT and CDR2 YNNKEL (reference sequence). CDR3 in amino acids: CASSLGQLSYEQYF. Here the CDR3 DNA reads TGTGCCAGCAGCCTCGGACAGCTCTCCTACGAGCAGTACTTC.

This clone was seen once. The chain couples TRBV5-1 to TRBJ1-2; D perhaps matches TRBD1 (6 bases). Germline CDR1 reads SGHRS; CDR2 reads YFSETQ. Trimming stripped 6 bases from V and 7 bases from J, with 22 bases between. The CDR3 is made up of 15 amino acids. The CDR3 DNA sequence: TGCGCCAGCACCCCGGGAGGGGTCAGGGGCTTTGGCTACACCTTC. Amino acids: CASTPGGVRGFGYTF. The full variable domain, rest sourced from reference TRBV5-1 and TRBJ1-2, is KAGVTQTPRYLIKTRGQQVTLSCSPISGHRSVSWYQQTPGQGLQFLFEYFSETQRNKGNFPGRFSGRQFSNSRSEMNVSTLELGDSALYLCASTPGGVRGFGYTFGSGTRLTVV.

The J gene is TRBJ2-1, the V gene TRBV11-2; 9 nucleotides match TRBD2. The CDR3 sequence is 15 residues long. V shed 7 bases and J 0 bases; nucleotides not matched to a gene: 4. Germline V gene sequence: CDR1 SGHAT, CDR2 FQNNGV. For the CDR3, the DNA is TGTGCCAGCAAGGCGGGAGGGGTCTCCTACAATGAGCAGTTCTTC. Its translation: CASKAGGVSYNEQFF.

The rearrangement uses TRBV28 and TRBJ1-2; a weak D match, TRBD1 (6 bases). The CDR3 has 13 residues. Germline V gene data show CDR1 as MDHEN and CDR2 as SYDVKM. V was trimmed by 7 bases and J by 4 bases, leaving 13 bases between them. The CDR3 DNA is TGTGCCAGCAAAATCACAGGGCTCTATGGCTACACCTTC. This codes for CASKITGLYGYTF.

The chain joins TRBV25-1 to TRBJ1-1, with D possibly being TRBD1 (6 bases). Germline CDR1 reads MGHDK; CDR2 reads SYGVNS. The CDR3 is 14 residues long. V lost 3 bases, J lost 8 bases, and 16 bases lay in between. In nucleotides, the CDR3 is TGTGCCAGCAGTGATTTTTCAGGGGCGACCGAAGCTTTCTTT. Translating it yields CASSDFSGATEAFF.

V usage is TRBV18 and J usage is TRBJ1-4; D gene unclear. The CDR3 is made up of 15 amino acids. Germline V CDR1 and CDR2: KGHSH, LQKENI. Trimming cost V 0 bases and J 4 bases, with 9 bases left between them. This CDR3 is CASSPPWQVNEKLFF. As DNA, the CDR3 is TGTGCCAGCTCACCACCGTGGCAGGTTAATGAAAAACTGTTTTTT.

This clone came up a few times. The chain has TRBV30 and TRBJ2-7, with TRBD2 matching 9 bases. Germline assignment: CDR1 GTSNPN and CDR2 SVGIG (reference sequence). The CDR3 spans 14 residues. The junction had 6 bases not matched to a gene; V was cut back by 3 bases and J by 3 bases. CDR3 DNA sequence: TGTGCCTGGAGCGGGCTAGCGGGGATCTACGAGCAGTACTTC. This encodes CAWSGLAGIYEQYF.